This T cell receptor (beta chain) was recorded in a study of identifying expanded T cells in peripheral blood. During the collection period, no donor immune events like infections were recorded. Findings of the study overall: Technical replicates showed roughly 1.2 changed clones; about 2 weeks roughly 16; four weeks 19. Two-week clone count variance significantly increased as total template count grew.

The assay was immunoSEQ multiplex PCR, and TCRdb's table has in-frame clones only and misses some. The table records 120,000 or so clones, 75% to 90% of them present only once. V was cut by 7 bases and J by 3 bases, with 10 bases left in between. Germline V lookup: CDR1 MNHNS, CDR2 SASEGT. The CDR3 consists of 14 residues. Details on this clone: Its antigen remains unidentified.

Sequenced input: blood. The clonotype comes from a person aged 18 to 75 in good health. The V and J genes are TRBV6-1 and TRBJ2-6; a possible D gene is TRBD1 (5 bases). The CDR3 nucleotides read TGTGCCAGCAAAACAGACAGTGGGGCCAACGTCCTGACTTTC. Its protein product is CASKTDSGANVLTF.